This TCR beta chain stems from a study of cytomegalovirus exposure and HLA in healthy donors. Study-level results: CMV serostatus alone was available as immune exposure information. Versus the roughly 640-donor mean, an Asian-associated ancestry cluster reportedly showed fewer N-insertions in a later analysis.

Primers included in the PCR were 60 Vbeta and 13 Jbeta primers. Libraries were prepared by immunoSEQ multiplex PCR; TCRdb keeps only in-frame clonotypes and omits some of them. In the table there are about 190,000 clones, around 84% of which are singletons. With regard to this clone: No antigen is known for it.

V lost 5 bases, J lost 3 bases, and 7 bases lay in between. There are 12 residues in the CDR3. Germline loops: CDR1 LNHDA, CDR2 SQIVND (reference sequence). The sequencing input was PBMCs. The V and J genes are TRBV19 and TRBJ1-1, with a tentative D call TRBD1 (5 bases). The origin of this receptor is a woman aged 45 to 65 in good health and CMV-seropositive. The DNA of the CDR3 is TGTGCCAGTAGTTGGGGGGACACTGAAGCTTTCTTT. Its protein is CASSWGDTEAFF.